What follows are 18 T cell receptor beta chains derived from one specimen sequenced in a study of T cell responses to AZD1222 COVID-19 vaccine. The method was immunoSEQ multiplex PCR; TCRdb's version includes in-frame clones alone and lacks a portion of them. The data hold about 130,000 clones, with roughly 89% observed a single time. Specimen: peripheral blood, collected 28 days after the second AZD1222 dose. The origin of the receptors is an adult who received the AZD1222 COVID-19 vaccine.

The gene calls are TRBV9 and TRBJ1-6; D call uncertain. This CDR3 contains 13 residues. CDR1 and CDR2 from the germline V gene are SGDLS and YYNGEE. The V end lost 3 bases, the J end lost 5 bases, and 6 bases lay between the germline ends. CDR3 loop: CASSATHNSPLHF. The CDR3 region has the DNA TGTGCCAGCAGCGCCACTCATAATTCACCCCTCCACTTT.

The chain carries TRBV5-1 and TRBJ1-4; D gene ambiguous. Germline lookup yields CDR1 SGHRS and CDR2 YFSETQ. The V end lost 2 bases, the J end lost 12 bases, and 8 bases lay between the germline ends. The CDR3 loop spans 11 amino acids. The CDR3, as DNA: TGCGCCAGCAGCTTCGAGGGCCAACTGTTTTTT. It translates to CASSFEGQLFF.

J is TRBJ2-1 and V is TRBV28; TRBD2 matches 10 bases. The CDR3 runs to 14 residues. The V gene end was trimmed by 4 bases and the J gene end by 6 bases; junction bases not matched to a gene: 3. The germline CDR1 and CDR2 sequences are MDHEN and SYDVKM. Here the CDR3 DNA reads TGTGCCAGCAGTTCCCCTAGCGGGAGCAATGAGCAGTTCTTC. This translates into CASSSPSGSNEQFF.

Comments on this clone: Mismatch with germline at one junction end may stem from a read error. The V gene is TRBV6-4, the J gene TRBJ2-3; 10 nucleotides align to TRBD2. This CDR3 has 17 residues. CDR1 is MRHNA, CDR2 SNTAGT, per germline. The CDR3 spells CAGSDSGELAGSDTQYF. CDR3 DNA: TGTGCCGGCAGTGACTCTGGGGAACTAGCGGGATCAGATACGCAGTATTTT.

This clone occurred a few times. The chain employs TRBV11-2 and TRBJ1-6; no firm D call. The V gene lost 4 bases and the J gene lost 3 bases, with 7 bases spanning the gap. The CDR3 is 14 residues long. Germline V CDR1 and CDR2: SGHAT, FQNNGV. CDR3 protein: CASSSRGYNSPLHF. CDR3 sequence (DNA): TGTGCCAGCAGCTCTCGAGGCTATAATTCACCCCTCCACTTT. Based on the CDR3 plus reference TRBV11-2 and TRBJ1-6, the full variable domain is EAGVAQSPRYKIIEKRQSVAFWCNPISGHATLYWYQQILGQGPKLLIQFQNNGVVDDSQLPKDRFSAERLKGVDSTLKIQPAKLEDSAVYLCASSSRGYNSPLHFGNGTRLTVT.

This sequence joins TRBV29-1 and TRBJ1-2; 8 bases match TRBD1. The CDR3 consists of 14 residues. Germline V gene sequence: CDR1 SQVTM, CDR2 ANQGSEA. V lost 4 bases and J lost 4; bases outside the gene matches: 8. The CDR3 loop reads CSVGLDRVSYGYTF. DNA for the CDR3: TGCAGCGTTGGGCTGGACAGGGTGAGCTATGGCTACACCTTC.

The genes are TRBV7-2 and TRBJ1-5; maybe TRBD1 (6 bases). Germline CDR1 SGHTA, CDR2 FQGNSA. The V end lost 5 bases, the J end lost 5 bases, and 10 bases lay between the germline ends. This CDR3 comprises 13 residues. DNA for the CDR3: TGTGCCAGCAGCCCCCACAGGGATCAGCCCCAGCATTTT. Residues: CASSPHRDQPQHF. The whole variable domain, filled in from reference TRBV7-2 and TRBJ1-5, reads GAGVSQSPSNKVTEKGKDVELRCDPISGHTALYWYRQSLGQGLEFLIYFQGNSAPDKSGLPSDRFSAERTGGSVSTLTIQRTQQEDSAVYLCASSPHRDQPQHFGDGTRLSIL.

Only one count was recorded for this clone. This sequence joins TRBV7-9 and TRBJ1-1, with TRBD1 matching over 7 bases. Germline V gene data show CDR1 as SEHNR and CDR2 as FQNEAQ (reference sequence). The ends lost 5 bases at V and 4 bases at J; junction bases unmatched: 4. This CDR3 spans 13 amino acids. CDR3 sequence (DNA): TGTGCCAGCAGCCCCACAGGGGTCACTGAAGCTTTCTTT. Its protein is CASSPTGVTEAFF.

The chain has TRBV5-4 and TRBJ2-5; perhaps TRBD1 as D (5 bases). CDR1 is SGHNT and CDR2 is YYREEE in the germline V gene (reference sequence). V shed 0 bases and J shed 2 bases, with 11 bases lying between them. This CDR3 has 15 amino acids. The CDR3 here is CASSLVGVGQETQYF. The CDR3 DNA reads as TGTGCCAGCAGCTTGGTAGGGGTGGGACAAGAGACCCAGTACTTC.

This clone was seen a handful of times. The chain employs TRBV5-1 and TRBJ2-1, with D perhaps given as TRBD1 or TRBD2 (5 bases each). V was cut by 1 base and J by 7 bases, with 12 bases left in between. The CDR3 length is 14 residues. Germline V gene data show CDR1 as SGHRS and CDR2 as YFSETQ. Here the CDR3 DNA reads TGCGCCAGCAGCTTGACAGGAGGTCCGAATGAGCAGTTCTTC. Its protein is CASSLTGGPNEQFF.

The rearrangement links TRBV18 to TRBJ1-6; D remains unclear. In germline, CDR1 is KGHSH, CDR2 LQKENI. This CDR3 comprises 15 residues. With 1 base removed from V and 7 bases from J, the gap between germline ends came to 11 bases. As DNA, the CDR3 is TGTGCCAGCTCACCACAAAGAGCGGGAAATTCACCCCTCCACTTT. The encoded protein is CASSPQRAGNSPLHF.

V gene TRBV13 combines with J gene TRBJ1-1; the D gene is possibly TRBD1 (5 bases). The V end was cut by 5 bases, the J end by 1 base, with 17 bases between. This CDR3 spans 16 amino acids. Germline lookup yields CDR1 PRHDT and CDR2 FYEKMQ (reference sequence). The CDR3 protein is CASSPGSPGPNTEAFF. The CDR3, as DNA: TGTGCCAGCAGCCCCGGGTCTCCGGGACCGAACACTGAAGCTTTCTTT.

The V and J genes are TRBV28 and TRBJ1-6; TRBD1 aligns across 7 bases. The CDR3 has 14 amino acids. The ends lost 5 bases at V and 7 bases at J; junction bases unmatched: 5. Germline V gene lookup returns CDR1 MDHEN and CDR2 SYDVKM. CDR3 bases: TGTGCCAGCAGTCCCGGGACAGCAAATTCACCCCTCCACTTT. It is translated as CASSPGTANSPLHF.

The chain links TRBV27 to TRBJ2-5; 11 bases are a match to TRBD1. The CDR3 sequence is 14 residues long. The germline V gene encodes CDR1 MNHEY and CDR2 SMNVEV (reference sequence). The ends lost 3 bases at V and 4 bases at J; junction bases unmatched: 1. CDR3 protein: CASSLDRGRETQYF. The CDR3 DNA reads TGTGCCAGCAGTTTGGACAGGGGGCGAGAGACCCAGTACTTC.

V usage is TRBV7-2 and J usage is TRBJ1-4; D gene unclear. Trimming pared 1 base from V and 8 bases from J, leaving 11 bases between. CDR1 is SGHTA and CDR2 is FQGNSA in the germline V gene. This CDR3 has 14 residues. CDR3 region: CASSLVVGMEKLFF. The CDR3 DNA follows: TGTGCCAGCAGCTTAGTAGTAGGGATGGAAAAACTGTTTTTT.

The chain uses TRBV7-2 and TRBJ1-6, with 7 nucleotides matching TRBD1. The germline CDR1 and CDR2 sequences are SGHTA and FQGNSA. The junction had 7 bases not matched to a gene; V was cut back by 5 bases and J by 9 bases. CDR3 length equals 14 residues. The CDR3, as DNA: TGTGCCAGCAGCCTCCGGGACAGTGGTTCACCCCTCCACTTT. Residues: CASSLRDSGSPLHF.

This clone was observed a single time. The rearrangement uses TRBV13 and TRBJ2-4, with D uncertain. Germline V lookup: CDR1 PRHDT, CDR2 FYEKMQ (reference sequence). The CDR3 is 14 amino acids. V was shortened by 1 base and J by 3 bases, with 7 bases between the two germline ends. The CDR3 is CASSLVTVKNIQYF. The DNA of the CDR3 is TGTGCCAGCAGCTTAGTAACAGTCAAAAACATTCAGTACTTC.

The gene calls are TRBV9 and TRBJ2-3; 8 bases are a match to TRBD2. V trimming: 0 bases; J trimming: 5 bases; junction bases outside the gene matches: 2. CDR1 and CDR2 from the germline V gene are SGDLS and YYNGEE. The CDR3 is 14 amino acids. As DNA, the CDR3 is TGTGCCAGCAGCGTAGCGGGGGGGCAAGATACGCAGTATTTT. Translated: CASSVAGGQDTQYF.